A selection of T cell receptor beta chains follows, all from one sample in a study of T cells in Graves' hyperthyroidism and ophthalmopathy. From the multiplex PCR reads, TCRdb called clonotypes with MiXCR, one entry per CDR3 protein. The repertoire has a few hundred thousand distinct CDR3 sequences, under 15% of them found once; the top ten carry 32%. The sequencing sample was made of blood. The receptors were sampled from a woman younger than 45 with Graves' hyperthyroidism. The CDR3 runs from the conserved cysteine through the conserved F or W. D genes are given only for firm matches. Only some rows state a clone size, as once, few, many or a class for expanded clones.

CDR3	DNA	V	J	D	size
CASSRSGRSSYNEQFF	TGCGCCAGCAGCCGTAGCGGGAGAAGCTCCTACAATGAGCAGTTCTTC	TRBV10-1	TRBJ2-1	TRBD2	.
CATSDFGDLAGRPYETQYF	TGTGCCACCAGTGATTTTGGAGACTTAGCGGGAAGGCCCTATGAGACCCAGTACTTC	TRBV24-1	TRBJ2-5	TRBD2	.
CASRPGGASGEQYF	TGCGCCAGCAGGCCAGGGGGCGCTTCCGGCGAGCAGTACTTC	TRBV5-1	TRBJ2-7	TRBD1	many
CASSHSGTGGQPQHF	TGTGCCAGCAGCCACTCCGGGACAGGGGGTCAGCCCCAGCATTTT	TRBV16	TRBJ1-5	TRBD1	many
CASSYSDPTYNEQFF	TGTGCCAGCAGTTACTCCGATCCTACCTACAATGAGCAGTTCTTC	TRBV6-6	TRBJ2-1	.	many
CASSQVGTSYNEQFF	TGTGCCAGCAGCCAAGTGGGTACTTCGTACAATGAGCAGTTCTTC	TRBV3-1	TRBJ2-1	.	many
CSAYGQPANTGELFF	TGCAGCGCATACGGACAGCCGGCGAACACCGGGGAGCTGTTTTTT	TRBV29-1	TRBJ2-2	.	few
CASSQREGRSGEQYF	TGTGCCAGCAGCCAGCGGGAGGGCCGGTCAGGGGAGCAGTACTTC	TRBV3-1	TRBJ2-7	TRBD2	many
CASSPRQTTNTEAFF	TGCGCCAGCAGCCCCCGACAGACAACGAACACTGAAGCTTTCTTT	TRBV4-1	TRBJ1-1	.	many
CASSLSRDMGPLHF	TGTGCCAGCAGTTTATCGAGGGACATGGGGCCCCTCCACTTT	TRBV27	TRBJ1-6	.	.
CASSTRGRNEKLFF	TGTGCCAGCAGTACACGGGGACGGAATGAAAAACTGTTTTTT	TRBV6-1	TRBJ1-4	.	.
CASSYRGVGETQYF	TGTGCCAGCAGTTACAGAGGGGTGGGGGAGACCCAGTACTTC	TRBV12-3/TRBV12-4	TRBJ2-5	.	many
CASSFSADGYTF	TGTGCCAGCAGTTTCTCCGCAGATGGCTACACCTTC	TRBV27	TRBJ1-2	.	.
CSARDLYAQETQYF	TGCAGTGCTAGAGATCTGTACGCCCAAGAGACCCAGTACTTC	TRBV20-1	TRBJ2-5	.	few
CSATHQGGSSYNEQFF	TGCAGTGCTACCCACCAGGGGGGGAGCTCCTACAATGAGCAGTTCTTC	TRBV20-1	TRBJ2-1	.	few
CAIGDSGRKGDTQYF	TGTGCCATCGGCGATAGCGGGAGAAAGGGTGATACGCAGTATTTT	TRBV10-3	TRBJ2-3	TRBD2	.
CSARDSRASVDNEQFF	TGCAGTGCTAGAGATAGTAGGGCTAGCGTGGACAATGAGCAGTTCTTC	TRBV20-1	TRBJ2-1	.	many
CASSQEWGEGTEAFF	TGCGCCAGCAGCCAAGAGTGGGGCGAAGGCACTGAAGCTTTCTTT	TRBV4-1	TRBJ1-1	.	.
CASSEALGTDTQYF	TGTGCCAGCAGTGAAGCGCTCGGCACAGATACGCAGTATTTT	TRBV2	TRBJ2-3	.	.
CSASVRERNTGELFF	TGCAGTGCTAGTGTTCGGGAGAGGAACACCGGGGAGCTGTTTTTT	TRBV20-1	TRBJ2-2	.	.
CASTLGGRILNEQFF	TGTGCCAGCACCCTCGGGGGCAGGATCCTAAATGAGCAGTTCTTC	TRBV28	TRBJ2-1	.	.
CASSQVGGQETQYF	TGCGCCAGCAGCCAAGTTGGAGGTCAAGAGACCCAGTACTTC	TRBV4-1	TRBJ2-5	.	few
CASSTRTSGNNEQFF	TGTGCCAGCAGTACCCGGACTAGCGGGAACAATGAGCAGTTCTTC	TRBV6-1	TRBJ2-1	TRBD2	many
CASRRLGQANTGELFF	TGTGCCAGCAGACGTTTAGGACAGGCGAACACCGGGGAGCTGTTTTTT	TRBV28	TRBJ2-2	TRBD1	many
CASSPRLAGHSYEQYF	TGTGCCAGCTCACCACGTCTAGCGGGTCACTCCTACGAGCAGTACTTC	TRBV18	TRBJ2-7	TRBD2	.
CASSILAGGNEQFF	TGTGCCAGCAGCATACTAGCGGGAGGTAATGAGCAGTTCTTC	TRBV6-1	TRBJ2-1	TRBD2	.
CASSLALLVSGYYNEQFF	TGTGCCAGCAGCTTGGCCCTTTTAGTTAGCGGGTATTACAATGAGCAGTTCTTC	TRBV5-5	TRBJ2-1	TRBD2	few
CASRPGPKGYTF	TGTGCCAGCAGGCCCGGTCCCAAGGGCTACACCTTC	TRBV2	TRBJ1-2	.	few
CASSYSGTSGRTPYEQYF	TGTGCCAGCAGTTATTCGGGGACTAGCGGGAGAACCCCCTACGAGCAGTACTTC	TRBV6-6	TRBJ2-7	TRBD2	few
CASSYSTQGVDGYTF	TGTGCCAGCAGTTACTCGACACAGGGAGTGGATGGCTACACCTTC	TRBV6-5	TRBJ1-2	.	.
CATSPDRGLATSTDTQYF	TGTGCCACCAGCCCGGACAGGGGGCTTGCCACTAGCACAGATACGCAGTATTTT	TRBV24-1	TRBJ2-3	TRBD1	many
CSVVLATNYNEQFF	TGCAGCGTTGTTCTAGCGACAAACTACAATGAGCAGTTCTTC	TRBV29-1	TRBJ2-1	.	.
CASSQDFPRGPSNTGELFF	TGTGCCAGCAGCCAAGATTTTCCCAGGGGCCCCTCGAACACCGGGGAGCTGTTTTTT	TRBV3-1	TRBJ2-2	.	.
CASSSQGARDTQYF	TGTGCCAGCAGTTCCCAGGGGGCGCGGGATACGCAGTATTTT	TRBV5-8	TRBJ2-3	TRBD1	few
CSARLPGGQETQYF	TGCAGTGCTAGGTTACCAGGGGGTCAAGAGACCCAGTACTTC	TRBV20-1	TRBJ2-5	TRBD1	many
CASSRRSGWGTEAFF	TGTGCCAGCAGCCGAAGGTCGGGGTGGGGCACTGAAGCTTTCTTT	TRBV11-2	TRBJ1-1	.	few
CASSYEAAYGYTF	TGTGCCAGCAGTTACGAGGCAGCCTATGGCTACACCTTC	TRBV6-5	TRBJ1-2	.	few
CASSGQNEQFF	TGTGCCAGCAGCGGACAGAATGAGCAGTTCTTC	TRBV2	TRBJ2-1	.	many
CASSERGTGAYEQYF	TGTGCCAGCAGTGAAAGGGGGACAGGGGCCTACGAGCAGTACTTC	TRBV6-1	TRBJ2-7	TRBD1	.
CASSLEPGAGANVLTF	TGCGCCAGCAGCTTGGAGCCGGGTGCAGGGGCCAACGTCCTGACTTTC	TRBV5-1	TRBJ2-6	.	.
CASSLDRTRGTEAFF	TGTGCCAGCAGTTTAGACAGGACCAGGGGCACTGAAGCTTTCTTT	TRBV5-4	TRBJ1-1	.	few
CASSYSPGNRGYTF	TGTGCCAGCAGTTACTCCCCGGGGAACCGTGGCTACACCTTC	TRBV6-5	TRBJ1-2	.	few
CSAHGGSGRINEQFF	TGCAGTGCGCACGGTGGTAGCGGGAGGATAAATGAGCAGTTCTTC	TRBV20-1	TRBJ2-1	TRBD2	many
CASSQDSTFGVKSGELFF	TGTGCCAGCAGCCAAGATAGTACTTTTGGGGTGAAATCCGGGGAGCTGTTTTTT	TRBV4-2	TRBJ2-2	.	.
CASSPDREGGEQFF	TGCGCCAGCAGCCCAGACAGGGAGGGAGGTGAGCAGTTCTTC	TRBV5-1	TRBJ2-1	.	many
CASSTVLTGELFF	TGTGCCAGCAGTACGGTGCTCACCGGGGAGCTGTTTTTT	TRBV12-3/TRBV12-4	TRBJ2-2	.	few
CASSTRSAGTGELFF	TGCGCCAGCAGCACACGGTCGGCAGGGACCGGGGAGCTGTTTTTT	TRBV5-1	TRBJ2-2	.	many
CASSEGLAEAETQYF	TGTGCCAGCAGCGAGGGACTAGCCGAAGCCGAGACCCAGTACTTC	TRBV3-1	TRBJ2-5	TRBD2	.
CASSQDDSNTDTQYF	TGCGCCAGCAGCCAAGATGACAGCAACACAGATACGCAGTATTTT	TRBV4-1	TRBJ2-3	.	few
CSARDRQGNEQFF	TGCAGTGCTAGAGATCGCCAGGGGAATGAGCAGTTCTTC	TRBV20-1	TRBJ2-1	.	many
CAWGPGTQYF	TGTGCCTGGGGACCTGGGACCCAGTACTTC	TRBV30	TRBJ2-5	.	many
CASSLGSAEKLFF	TGTGCCAGCAGCTTAGGTTCCGCGGAAAAACTGTTTTTT	TRBV7-8	TRBJ1-4	.	.
CASSLSGSGGTQYF	TGCGCCAGCAGCTTGTCCGGGTCCGGGGGGACCCAGTACTTC	TRBV5-1	TRBJ2-5	.	.
CASRPGLFYEQYF	TGTGCCAGCAGGCCCGGACTTTTCTACGAGCAGTACTTC	TRBV7-9	TRBJ2-7	.	.